The rows below give T cell receptor beta chains drawn from one sample of a study of molecular identifiers for immune sequencing clone quantification. Via MiXCR, TCRdb re-called the PCR reads, giving one row per CDR3 protein. The data contain about half a million distinct CDR3 sequences, over 20% of them singletons. Sequences were obtained from naive CD8+ T cells from blood, with Jurkat cell RNA spiked in. These receptors were taken from a human donor in good health. Some libraries in this study had Jurkat cell RNA spiked in. Each CDR3 is given with its conserved first and last residue. D genes are given only for firm matches. Clone size appears in some rows only: once, few, many, or a class for an expanded clone.

V gene: TRBV10-3; D gene: NA; clone size: NA; J gene: TRBJ2-7; CDR3 DNA: TGTGCCATCAGTGAAGAGGGAGTGAGCTCCTACGAGCAGTACTTC; CDR3 protein: CAISEEGVSSYEQYF
V gene: TRBV30; D gene: TRBD1; clone size: NA; J gene: TRBJ1-5; CDR3 DNA: TGTGCCTGGGGTGCCGGACAGGGTGGCCTTAGCAATCAGCCCCAGCATTTT; CDR3 protein: CAWGAGQGGLSNQPQHF
V gene: TRBV19; D gene: NA; clone size: few; J gene: TRBJ2-7; CDR3 DNA: TGTGCCAGTAGTATTGCTTACGGATACGAGCAGTACTTC; CDR3 protein: CASSIAYGYEQYF
V gene: TRBV7-9; D gene: NA; clone size: many; J gene: TRBJ1-1; CDR3 DNA: TGTGCCAGCAGCTTAGAGGACACCCCACTAGACACTGAAGCTTTCTTT; CDR3 protein: CASSLEDTPLDTEAFF
V gene: TRBV9; D gene: NA; clone size: NA; J gene: TRBJ2-2; CDR3 DNA: TGTGCCAGCAGCGGAGACCCGGGAGGGGGCAACACCGGGGAGCTGTTTTTT; CDR3 protein: CASSGDPGGGNTGELFF
V gene: TRBV7-6; D gene: NA; clone size: many; J gene: TRBJ2-2; CDR3 DNA: TGTGCCAGCAGCTCATCCGGGAACACCGGGGAGCTGTTTTTT; CDR3 protein: CASSSSGNTGELFF
V gene: TRBV13; D gene: NA; clone size: NA; J gene: TRBJ2-2; CDR3 DNA: TGTGCCAGCAGCTCAAAACCGAGCGCCGGGGAGCTGTTTTTT; CDR3 protein: CASSSKPSAGELFF
V gene: TRBV4-1; D gene: NA; clone size: NA; J gene: TRBJ2-1; CDR3 DNA: TGCGCCAGCAGCCAAGAATCAGGACCATACAATGAGCGGTTCTTC; CDR3 protein: CASSQESGPYNERFF
V gene: TRBV20-1; D gene: NA; clone size: NA; J gene: TRBJ2-2; CDR3 DNA: TGCAGTGCCCTGGACAGTTCCACCGGGGGGCTGTTTTTT; CDR3 protein: CSALDSSTGGLFF
V gene: TRBV4-1; D gene: NA; clone size: NA; J gene: TRBJ2-1; CDR3 DNA: TGCGCCAGCAGCCACGCTAATTCGGATGAGCAGTTCTTC; CDR3 protein: CASSHANSDEQFF
V gene: TRBV19; D gene: TRBD1; clone size: few; J gene: TRBJ1-4; CDR3 DNA: TGTGCCAGTAGTCAGCCGGACAGGGGTGCAACTAATGAAAAACTGTTTTTT; CDR3 protein: CASSQPDRGATNEKLFF
V gene: TRBV20-1; D gene: NA; clone size: many; J gene: TRBJ1-1; CDR3 DNA: TGCAGTGCTAGACTACGGACGGTCTTTGAAGCTTTCTTT; CDR3 protein: CSARLRTVFEAFF
V gene: TRBV7-9; D gene: NA; clone size: many; J gene: TRBJ2-7; CDR3 DNA: TGTGCCAGCAGCAGTGAAACTACCCGGCTCTCCTACGAGCAGTACTTC; CDR3 protein: CASSSETTRLSYEQYF
V gene: TRBV4-2; D gene: NA; clone size: many; J gene: TRBJ1-1; CDR3 DNA: TGTGCCAGCAGCCAGGAGGGACGGTCGAACACTGAAGCTTTCTTT; CDR3 protein: CASSQEGRSNTEAFF
V gene: TRBV19; D gene: TRBD2; clone size: few; J gene: TRBJ2-7; CDR3 DNA: TGTGCCAGTAGTACACCGGGACTATCTCCAGATGAGCAGTACTTC; CDR3 protein: CASSTPGLSPDEQYF